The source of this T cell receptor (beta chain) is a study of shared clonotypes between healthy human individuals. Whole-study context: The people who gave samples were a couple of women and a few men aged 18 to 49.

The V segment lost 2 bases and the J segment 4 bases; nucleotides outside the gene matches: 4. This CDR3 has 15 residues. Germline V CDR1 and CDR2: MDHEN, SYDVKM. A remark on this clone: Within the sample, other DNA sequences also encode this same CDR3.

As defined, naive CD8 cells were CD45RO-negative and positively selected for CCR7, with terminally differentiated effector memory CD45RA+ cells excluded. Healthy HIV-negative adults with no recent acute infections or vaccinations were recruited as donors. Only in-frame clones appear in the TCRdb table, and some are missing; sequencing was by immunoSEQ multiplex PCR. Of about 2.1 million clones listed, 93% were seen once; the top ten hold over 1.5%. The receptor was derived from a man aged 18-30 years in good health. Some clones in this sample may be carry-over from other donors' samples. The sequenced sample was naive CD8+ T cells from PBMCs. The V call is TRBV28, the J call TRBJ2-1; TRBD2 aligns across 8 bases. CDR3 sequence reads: CASSLLAGLYNEQFF. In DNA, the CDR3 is TGTGCCAGCAGTTTACTAGCGGGTTTATACAATGAGCAGTTCTTC.